This T cell receptor (beta chain) was recovered during a study of T-cell memory formation after mild COVID-19. Study-level information: TCR clusters were largely donor specific.

Study observations and caveats: Contracting clones, day 15 to 85, had balanced CD4/CD8, and later expanders favored CD4+.

Comments on this clonotype: What it recognizes is unknown.

The CDR3 runs 14 residues. CDR1 MNHEY and CDR2 SVGEGT come from the germline V gene. The junction had 7 bases not matched to a gene; V was cut back by 6 bases and J by 2 bases. A 5'RACE reaction primed in the constant segment made cDNA libraries of TCR alpha and TCR beta, and these carried sample barcodes and UMIs. TCRdb re-called the 5' RACE reads with MiXCR, one entry per CDR3 protein. This sample has 300,000 to 400,000 distinct CDR3 sequences, with roughly 15% found just once. The sequencing input was PBMCs or a T cell subset sorted from them (not recorded which). The TCR was taken from a man aged 18 to 30 who had mild COVID-19 (a few samples of this study predate the infection). Cell type and time point are not known. J is TRBJ2-7 and V is TRBV6-2 or TRBV6-3, with 7 bases lining up with TRBD1. In DNA, the CDR3 is TGTGCCAGCAGGGACACACAGGGGACCTACGAGCAGTACGTC. Residues: CASRDTQGTYEQYV.